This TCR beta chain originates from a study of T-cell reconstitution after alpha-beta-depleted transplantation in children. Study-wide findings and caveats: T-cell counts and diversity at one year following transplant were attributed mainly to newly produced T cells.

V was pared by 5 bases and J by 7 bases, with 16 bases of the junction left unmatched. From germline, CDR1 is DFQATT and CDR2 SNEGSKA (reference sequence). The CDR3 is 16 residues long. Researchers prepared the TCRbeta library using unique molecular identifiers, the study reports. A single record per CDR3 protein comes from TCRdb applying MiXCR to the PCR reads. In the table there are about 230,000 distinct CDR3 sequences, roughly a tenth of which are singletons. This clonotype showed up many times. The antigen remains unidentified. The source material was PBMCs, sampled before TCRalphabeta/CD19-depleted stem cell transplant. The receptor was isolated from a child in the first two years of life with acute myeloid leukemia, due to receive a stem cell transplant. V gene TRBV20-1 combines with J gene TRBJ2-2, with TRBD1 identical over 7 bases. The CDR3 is CSASSLVAGGIGELFF. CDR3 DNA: TGCAGTGCTTCGAGTCTAGTTGCAGGGGGTATCGGGGAGCTGTTTTTT.